Shown below are 2 T cell receptor beta chains from a single sample sequenced in a study of beta chain features in type 1 diabetes. Study-wide results and caveats: Significant though moderate, a shortening of TCRB CDR3s appeared in all four CD4+ subsets of Type 1 diabetes patients.

No antigen is known for these receptors. Every isolated RNA sample was fully reverse transcribed, so sequencing captured expressed TCRB transcripts. Sequencing used immunoSEQ multiplex PCR; TCRdb keeps in-frame clones, though not all of them. This table holds 150,000 to 200,000 clones, roughly 59% found once. The specimen sequenced was naive CD4+ T cells from blood. Source of these receptors: a man aged 25-40 years with type 1 diabetes.

J is TRBJ2-4 and V is TRBV5-6; 10 nucleotides match TRBD1. Trimming at V came to 4 bases and at J to 8 bases, leaving 9 bases not matched to a gene. CDR3 length: 15 amino acids. Germline loops: CDR1 SGHDT, CDR2 YYEEEE. The CDR3 DNA sequence: TGTGCCAGCAGCGGCGGGACAGGGGCGCGGGACATTCAGTACTTC. Translated, it gives CASSGGTGARDIQYF.

The chain has TRBV9 and TRBJ2-3, with D perhaps matching TRBD2 (5 bases). Germline CDR1 reads SGDLS; CDR2 reads YYNGEE. This CDR3 comprises 13 residues. Trimming took 3 bases from V and 0 from J, leaving 5 bases between them. The CDR3 here is CASSGGSTDTQYF. Written as DNA, the CDR3 is TGTGCCAGCAGCGGAGGGAGCACAGATACGCAGTATTTT.